What follows are 21 T cell receptor beta chains derived from one specimen sequenced in a study of cytomegalovirus exposure and HLA in healthy donors. Measured with immunoSEQ multiplex PCR; TCRdb has only the in-frame clones, and not every one. The repertoire consists of about 200,000 clones, with approximately 82% occurring once and the leading ten covering 4.5% to 6%. The specimen was PBMCs. Receptors were obtained from a woman aged 18-29 years in good health and CMV-seronegative.

The J gene is TRBJ2-7, the V gene TRBV28; D unresolved. V lost 5 bases, J lost 9 bases, and 26 bases lay in between. This CDR3 is 16 amino acids long. From germline, CDR1 is MDHEN and CDR2 SYDVKM. This chain's CDR3 is CASSPRSGFSHTGQYF. CDR3 coding DNA: TGTGCCAGCAGTCCTAGATCCGGATTTAGCCATACCGGGCAGTACTTC.

The chain uses TRBV6-5 and TRBJ1-6; D perhaps matches TRBD1 (5 bases). The CDR3 spans 14 residues. Germline CDR1 is MNHEY and CDR2 is SVGAGI. The V gene lost 6 bases and the J gene lost 2 bases, with 8 bases spanning the gap. CDR3 nucleotide sequence: TGTGCCAGCAGCGAAGGGGCCTATAATTCACCCCTCCACTTT. This translates into CASSEGAYNSPLHF.

The chain is built from TRBV6-6 and TRBJ2-3; 13 bases are shared with TRBD2. The CDR3 covers 16 residues. CDR1 is MNHNY, CDR2 SVGAGI, per germline (reference sequence). With V trimmed by 4 bases and J by 5 bases, 6 bases remained unmatched. This CDR3 reads CASSSGLAGDRDTQYF. Written as DNA, the CDR3 is TGTGCCAGCAGTTCCGGACTAGCGGGAGATAGAGATACGCAGTATTTT.

V gene TRBV30 combines with J gene TRBJ2-2; TRBD2 matches 8 bases. CDR1 and CDR2 from the germline V gene are GTSNPN and SVGIG (reference sequence). The CDR3 sequence is 14 residues long. J lost 5 bases, V lost 3 bases, and 5 bases had no gene match. The CDR3: CAWRPPGGTGELFF. CDR3 DNA: TGTGCCTGGAGGCCCCCGGGAGGGACCGGGGAGCTGTTTTTT. Full variable domain (missing parts from reference TRBV30 and TRBJ2-2): SQTIHQWPATLVQPVGSPLSLECTVEGTSNPNLYWYRQAAGRGLQLLFYSVGIGQISSEVPQNLSASRPQDRQFILSSKKLLLSDSGFYLCAWRPPGGTGELFFGEGSRLTVL.

The chain couples TRBV5-1 to TRBJ2-3, with 8 bases identical to TRBD1. Per germline, CDR1 SGHRS and CDR2 YFSETQ. Trimming removed 1 base from V and 0 bases from J; junction bases left unmatched: 1. The CDR3 loop spans 15 amino acids. CDR3 loop: CASSLSGGSTDTQYF. The DNA of the CDR3 is TGCGCCAGCAGCTTGTCAGGGGGCAGCACAGATACGCAGTATTTT. The entire variable domain, with the rest obtained from reference TRBV5-1 and TRBJ2-3, is as follows: KAGVTQTPRYLIKTRGQQVTLSCSPISGHRSVSWYQQTPGQGLQFLFEYFSETQRNKGNFPGRFSGRQFSNSRSEMNVSTLELGDSALYLCASSLSGGSTDTQYFGPGTRLTVL.

This sequence joins TRBV28 and TRBJ2-7; TRBD1 matches 10 bases. Unmatched junction bases numbered 9, after V lost 5 bases and J lost 5 bases. This CDR3 comprises 15 residues. Germline V gene sequence: CDR1 MDHEN, CDR2 SYDVKM. The CDR3: CASSGPGTGVNEQYF. Here the CDR3 DNA reads TGTGCCAGCAGTGGTCCCGGGACAGGGGTGAACGAGCAGTACTTC.

This chain links TRBV5-1 with TRBJ2-1; 8 bases align to TRBD2. The V gene's germline CDR1 is SGHRS and CDR2 YFSETQ. The CDR3 spans 16 residues. The V gene end was trimmed by 3 bases and the J gene end by 7 bases; junction bases not matched to a gene: 12. CDR3 bases: TGCGCCAGCAGCTGGGGTATAGCGGGAAATATGAATGAGCAGTTCTTC. Its translation is CASSWGIAGNMNEQFF.

This sequence joins TRBV6-1 and TRBJ1-5, with D hard to call. This CDR3 comprises 12 residues. V dropped 6 bases and J dropped 6 bases, with 9 bases sitting between them. Germline CDR1 is MNHNS and CDR2 is SASEGT. The CDR3 sequence: CASRRYGQPQHF. The CDR3 DNA follows: TGTGCCAGCAGGAGATACGGTCAGCCCCAGCATTTT.

This chain links TRBV28 with TRBJ2-1; 7 bases line up with TRBD2. The CDR3 is 16 amino acids. Germline CDR1 is MDHEN and CDR2 is SYDVKM. The ends lost 8 bases at V and 5 bases at J; junction bases unmatched: 15. CDR3 DNA: TGTGCCAGCGCAACATCCGGGACTAATCCCCACAATGAGCAGTTCTTC. Protein sequence: CASATSGTNPHNEQFF. Full variable domain (missing parts from reference TRBV28 and TRBJ2-1): DVKVTQSSRYLVKRTGEKVFLECVQDMDHENMFWYRQDPGLGLRLIYFSYDVKMKEKGDIPEGYSVSREKKERFSLILESASTNQTSMYLCASATSGTNPHNEQFFGPGTRLTVL.

V usage is TRBV30 and J usage is TRBJ2-5, with a tentative D call TRBD1 (5 bases). CDR1 is GTSNPN and CDR2 is SVGIG in the germline V gene (reference sequence). CDR3 length: 15 amino acids. V was trimmed by 2 bases and J by 0 bases, leaving 13 bases between them. The CDR3 coding sequence is TGTGCCTGGAGTCCAGACACGACAGACCAAGAGACCCAGTACTTC. Its protein is CAWSPDTTDQETQYF.

The chain joins TRBV6-5 to TRBJ1-2, with D hard to call. The CDR3 extends over 14 amino acids. Germline CDR1 and CDR2: MNHEY and SVGAGI. Between the trimmed V and J ends, which lost 2 bases and 4 bases, there was a span of 11 bases. CDR3 sequence: CASSYGPRLYGYTF. CDR3 nucleotides: TGTGCCAGCAGTTACGGACCGCGCCTCTATGGCTACACCTTC.

The CDR3 protein is CASSQVVGLTEAFF. CDR3 nucleotide sequence: TGCGCCAGCAGCCAAGTTGTGGGGCTCACTGAAGCTTTCTTT. The chain links TRBV4-1 to TRBJ1-1; D is possibly TRBD1 (5 bases). In germline, CDR1 is MGHRA, CDR2 YSYEKL. The CDR3 extends over 14 amino acids. V lost 1 base and J 4 bases, leaving 10 bases between the germline ends.

Only one count was recorded for this clone. The V call is TRBV2, the J call TRBJ2-7; 11 bases map to TRBD2. With V trimmed by 6 bases and J by 6 bases, 7 bases remained unmatched. Germline V CDR1 and CDR2: SNHLY, FYNNEI. The CDR3 has 14 residues. Here the CDR3 DNA reads TGTGCCAGCAGGGTACTAGCGGGAGCAGCCGAGCAGTACTTC. Translating it yields CASRVLAGAAEQYF.

This clone was found once. V gene TRBV19 combines with J gene TRBJ1-2; 8 positions agree with TRBD1. In germline, CDR1 is LNHDA, CDR2 SQIVND (reference sequence). The CDR3 is 15 residues long. The trim removed 1 base at V and 5 bases at J, leaving 6 bases unmatched. The CDR3 DNA is TGTGCCAGTAGTATAGGCAGGGGGCCGAGGTATGGCTACACCTTC. It yields the protein CASSIGRGPRYGYTF.

The V gene is TRBV28, the J gene TRBJ1-2; tentative D call: TRBD1 (5 bases). The V and J ends lost 5 bases and 6 bases respectively, with 13 bases between them. This CDR3 region has 13 residues. Germline CDR1 reads MDHEN; CDR2 reads SYDVKM. The CDR3: CASSPPRDHGYTF. The DNA of the CDR3 is TGTGCCAGCAGTCCTCCCAGGGATCATGGCTACACCTTC.

This clone was counted a few times. The chain uses TRBV7-9 and TRBJ2-1, with 11 nucleotides matching TRBD2. The CDR3 has 16 amino acids. Germline V gives CDR1 SEHNR, CDR2 FQNEAQ (reference sequence). Trimming took 6 bases from V and 8 from J; bases not matched to a gene: 12. This CDR3 reads CASSRTTSGAGDEQFF. The DNA for the CDR3 is TGTGCCAGCAGTCGTACGACTAGCGGGGCCGGAGATGAGCAGTTCTTC. The full variable domain, rest sourced from reference TRBV7-9 and TRBJ2-1, is DTGVSQNPRHKITKRGQNVTFRCDPISEHNRLYWYRQTLGQGPEFLTYFQNEAQLEKSRLLSDRFSAERPKGSFSTLEIQRTEQGDSAMYLCASSRTTSGAGDEQFFGPGTRLTVL.

In its sample, this clone was seen once. J is TRBJ1-2 and V is TRBV6-5, with 7 bases matching TRBD1. Per the germline V gene, CDR1 is MNHEY and CDR2 is SVGAGI. The CDR3 consists of 13 residues. V lost 6 bases and J lost 4; bases outside the gene matches: 5. The CDR3 sequence is CASRSGTVYGYTF. DNA for the CDR3: TGTGCCAGCAGGTCCGGGACAGTCTATGGCTACACCTTC.

This clone has a single count. This rearrangement joins TRBV27 to TRBJ2-7; possible D gene TRBD1, 6 bases. Germline values: CDR1 MNHEY, CDR2 SMNVEV (reference sequence). The CDR3 length is 14 residues. V was cut by 6 bases and J by 0 bases, with 12 bases left in between. The CDR3 nucleotides read TGTGCCAGCAGCCGGACAGCGAGCTCCTACGAGCAGTACTTC. Protein sequence: CASSRTASSYEQYF.

Only a few counts were recorded for this clone. The rearrangement links TRBV10-1 to TRBJ2-3, with D possibly TRBD2 on 5 matching bases. CDR1 and CDR2 (germline): WNHNN, SYGVQD (reference sequence). This CDR3 has 13 amino acids. V lost 3 bases to trimming and J lost 4 bases, with 8 bases between them. CDR3 loop: CASSDAGPDTQYF. For the CDR3, the DNA is TGCGCCAGCAGTGATGCGGGCCCAGATACGCAGTATTTT.

The rearrangement uses TRBV9 and TRBJ2-5; TRBD2 agrees at 14 bases. CDR1 and CDR2 (germline): SGDLS, YYNGEE. Unmatched junction bases numbered 11, after V lost 0 bases and J lost 4 bases. The CDR3 is made up of 19 amino acids. This CDR3 is CASSVGAGTSGSGGETQYF. CDR3 sequence (DNA): TGTGCCAGCAGCGTAGGAGCCGGGACTAGCGGGAGCGGGGGAGAGACCCAGTACTTC.

V is TRBV5-1 and J is TRBJ2-1, with 11 bases fitting TRBD2. The CDR3 is 16 amino acids. CDR1 and CDR2 from the germline V gene are SGHRS and YFSETQ. V gave up 0 bases and J gave up 4 bases; unmatched junction bases: 3. The DNA of the CDR3 is TGCGCCAGCAGCTTGGGGGGACTAGCGGATTACAATGAGCAGTTCTTC. Translated, it gives CASSLGGLADYNEQFF.